The 19 T cell receptor beta chains reported below all come from one sample, sequenced in a study of blood T cell repertoires in COVID-19. Libraries were prepared by immunoSEQ multiplex PCR; TCRdb keeps only in-frame clonotypes and omits some of them. The sample holds roughly 170,000 clones, roughly 80% seen once. Material for sequencing was PBMCs or T cells enriched from blood (not recorded which). The source of these receptors is a woman between 35 and 50 years old with acute COVID-19.

V is TRBV18 and J is TRBJ1-1; 8 nucleotides match TRBD1. Germline CDR1 is KGHSH and CDR2 is LQKENI. The V segment lost 4 bases and the J segment 0 bases; nucleotides outside the gene matches: 13. The CDR3 loop spans 18 amino acids. The CDR3 region has the DNA TGTGCCAGCTCACGCAATGACAGGGGTCTTTTAATGAACACTGAAGCTTTCTTT. Protein sequence: CASSRNDRGLLMNTEAFF.

V gene TRBV2 combines with J gene TRBJ1-5, with a tentative D call TRBD1 (6 bases). V lost 5 bases, J lost 3 bases, and 11 bases lay in between. Germline V gene data show CDR1 as SNHLY and CDR2 as FYNNEI. The CDR3 is made up of 14 amino acids. CDR3 sequence reads: CASSSTGFNQPQHF. The CDR3 bases are TGTGCCAGCAGTTCAACAGGGTTCAATCAGCCCCAGCATTTT.

The rearrangement uses TRBV7-2 and TRBJ1-1, with D possibly matching TRBD1 (6 bases). V lost 2 bases, J lost 6 bases, and 19 bases lay in between. Germline V CDR1 and CDR2: SGHTA, FQGNSA. The CDR3 runs to 16 residues. The CDR3 region is CASSLFGGAILAEAFF. The CDR3 coding sequence is TGTGCCAGCAGCTTATTCGGGGGGGCAATTTTGGCTGAAGCTTTCTTT.

The chain has TRBV18 and TRBJ1-3; possible D gene TRBD1, 5 bases. CDR3 length equals 18 residues. V was trimmed by 5 bases and J by 2 bases, leaving 22 bases between them. The germline gives CDR1 KGHSH, CDR2 LQKENI. CDR3 nucleotides: TGTGCCAGCTCATCGCAGGGAAGGTCCGGTCTTGCTGGAAACACCATATATTTT. Its translation: CASSSQGRSGLAGNTIYF.

This clone was recorded only once. J is TRBJ1-6 and V is TRBV9, with D possibly TRBD1 on 6 matching bases. The CDR3 loop spans 15 amino acids. Germline V gene data show CDR1 as SGDLS and CDR2 as YYNGEE. The ends were cut back, 1 base at V and 10 bases at J, with 15 bases in the middle. The CDR3 loop is CASSVRPGVESPLHF. DNA for the CDR3: TGTGCCAGCAGCGTACGTCCAGGGGTGGAATCACCCCTCCACTTT.

This clone has a handful of counts. The chain combines TRBV18 with TRBJ2-1, with 11 bases fitting TRBD2. Germline V CDR1 and CDR2: KGHSH, LQKENI. The trim removed 4 bases at V and 5 bases at J, leaving 4 bases unmatched. The CDR3 consists of 15 residues. CDR3 residues: CASSRGLAENNEQFF. The DNA for the CDR3 is TGTGCCAGCTCACGGGGACTAGCGGAGAACAATGAGCAGTTCTTC.

This sequence joins TRBV6-5 and TRBJ1-5, with a possible D match to TRBD1 (5 bases). Germline values: CDR1 MNHEY, CDR2 SVGAGI. This CDR3 is built from 15 residues. V was shortened by 5 bases and J by 4 bases, with 15 bases between the two germline ends. The CDR3 DNA is TGTGCCAGCAGTAAGGGGACTCCTGGGAATCAGCCCCAGCATTTT. It codes for CASSKGTPGNQPQHF.

The chain is built from TRBV11-2 and TRBJ2-3; the match to TRBD2 covers 10 bases. CDR3 length: 22 residues. Germline loops: CDR1 SGHAT, CDR2 FQNNGV. V lost 6 bases, J lost 0 bases, and 24 bases stayed unmatched. Here the CDR3 DNA reads TGTGCCAGCAGTTCACGGGGATCGCTAGCGGGAGTCTTCCCCTCTAGCACAGATACGCAGTATTTT. Residues: CASSSRGSLAGVFPSSTDTQYF.

The sample holds a few counts of this clone. The genes are TRBV3-1 (or the pseudogene TRBV3-2) and TRBJ2-7; TRBD1 might be the D (6 bases). Trimming removed 4 bases at V and 0 bases at J, with 13 bases between. Germline V gene sequence: CDR1 LGHDT, CDR2 YNNKEL (reference sequence). This CDR3 spans 15 amino acids. The DNA for the CDR3 is TGTGCCAGCAGCCGAGTCCCACAGGGCTCCTACGAGCAGTACTTC. Translating gives CASSRVPQGSYEQYF.

This chain uses TRBV10-3 with TRBJ1-2; the D gene is possibly TRBD1 (5 bases). Germline V gene lookup returns CDR1 ENHRY and CDR2 SYGVKD. The CDR3 covers 14 residues. Trimming stripped 2 bases from V and 6 bases from J, with 13 bases between. CDR3: CAISETREADGYTF. In nucleotides, the CDR3 is TGTGCCATCAGTGAGACCAGGGAGGCCGATGGCTACACCTTC.

The chain has TRBV6-5 and TRBJ2-2; 7 bases agree with TRBD2. The V gene's germline CDR1 is MNHEY and CDR2 SVGAGI. This CDR3 is 15 amino acids long. Trimming took 6 bases from V and 3 from J; bases not matched to a gene: 7. CDR3 sequence: CASRAGTTHTGELFF. DNA for the CDR3: TGTGCCAGCAGAGCCGGGACTACCCACACCGGGGAGCTGTTTTTT.

The chain employs TRBV15 and TRBJ2-3; a weak D match, TRBD2 (5 bases). This CDR3 region has 16 residues. V lost 1 base to trimming and J lost 0 bases, with 11 bases between them. CDR1 and CDR2 (germline): LNHNV, YYDKDF (reference sequence). CDR3 sequence (DNA): TGTGCCACCAGCAGAGCAGACTACGCTAGCACAGATACGCAGTATTTT. Protein product: CATSRADYASTDTQYF.

The chain couples TRBV6-5 to TRBJ2-6; tentative D call: TRBD1 (6 bases). V dropped 4 bases and J dropped 1 base, with 11 bases sitting between them. The length of the CDR3 is 16 residues. From germline, CDR1 is MNHEY and CDR2 SVGAGI. In DNA form, the CDR3 reads TGTGCCAGCAGTTTCAACAGGGCGTCTGGGGCCAACGTCCTGACTTTC. This translates into CASSFNRASGANVLTF.

In this sample, this clone turned up once. The chain combines TRBV19 with TRBJ1-6; the match to TRBD1 covers 10 bases. Germline V gives CDR1 LNHDA, CDR2 SQIVND (reference sequence). V dropped 4 bases and J dropped 9; count of bases not matched to a gene: 6. The CDR3 totals 15 residues. The CDR3 DNA reads as TGTGCCAGTAGTAGTGCCGGGACAGGGGTTTCACCCCTCCACTTT. Its translation: CASSSAGTGVSPLHF.

V gene TRBV19 combines with J gene TRBJ1-1, with 8 bases lining up with TRBD1. The CDR3 consists of 13 residues. Germline CDR1 is LNHDA and CDR2 is SQIVND (reference sequence). The trim removed 10 bases at V and 6 bases at J, leaving 10 bases unmatched. Here the CDR3 DNA reads TGTGCCACCAAAGGACAGGGCGTCGCTGAAGCTTTCTTT. Translated: CATKGQGVAEAFF.

This clone turned up a few times. The chain recombines TRBV5-1 with TRBJ1-2, with 9 bases aligning to TRBD1. CDR1 and CDR2 from the germline V gene are SGHRS and YFSETQ. The CDR3 consists of 14 residues. V was pared by 4 bases and J by 10 bases, with 11 bases of the junction left unmatched. CDR3 region: CASSKTGGGGSYTF. CDR3 sequence (DNA): TGCGCCAGCAGCAAGACAGGGGGAGGCGGTTCCTACACCTTC.

This clone was observed a single time. The J gene is TRBJ2-1, the V gene TRBV6-1, with D perhaps TRBD2 (6 bases). V lost 3 bases to trimming and J lost 4 bases, with 22 bases between them. Germline CDR1 MNHNS, CDR2 SASEGT. CDR3 length: 18 residues. This CDR3 reads CASSDMGVAESYYNEQFF. CDR3 nucleotides: TGTGCCAGCAGTGATATGGGGGTAGCGGAGTCCTATTACAATGAGCAGTTCTTC.

The CDR3 DNA reads as TGTGCCAGCAGTGAGACCGGGGGGGGTGAGCAGTTCTTC. Its translation is CASSETGGGEQFF. The gene calls are TRBV6-1 and TRBJ2-1; 8 nucleotides align to TRBD2. J lost 9 bases, V lost 3 bases, and 4 bases had no gene match. CDR1 and CDR2 from the germline V gene are MNHNS and SASEGT. The CDR3 totals 13 residues.

In its sample, this clone was seen once. V gene TRBV7-6 combines with J gene TRBJ1-3, with D tentatively TRBD1 (5 bases). CDR3 length equals 15 residues. The germline V gene has CDR1 SGHVS and CDR2 FNYEAQ. Trimming took 1 base from V and 1 from J, leaving 8 bases between them. CDR3 region: CASSLGPGSGNTIYF. The DNA of the CDR3 is TGTGCCAGCAGCTTAGGACCAGGGTCTGGAAACACCATATATTTT.